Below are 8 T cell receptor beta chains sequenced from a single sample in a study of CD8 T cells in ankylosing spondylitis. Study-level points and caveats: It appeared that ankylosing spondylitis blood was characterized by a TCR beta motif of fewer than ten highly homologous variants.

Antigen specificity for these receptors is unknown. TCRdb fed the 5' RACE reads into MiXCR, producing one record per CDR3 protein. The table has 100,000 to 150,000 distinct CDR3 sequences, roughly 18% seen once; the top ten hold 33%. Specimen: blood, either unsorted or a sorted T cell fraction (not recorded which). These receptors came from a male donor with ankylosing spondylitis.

This CDR3 is CSATPVNTGELFF. In DNA, the CDR3 is TGCAGTGCTACACCCGTTAACACCGGGGAGCTGTTTTTT. This sequence joins TRBV20-1 and TRBJ2-2; D call uncertain. The length of the CDR3 is 13 residues. The V end was cut by 4 bases, the J end by 2 bases, with 8 bases between. Per the germline V gene, CDR1 is DFQATT and CDR2 is SNEGSKA (reference sequence).

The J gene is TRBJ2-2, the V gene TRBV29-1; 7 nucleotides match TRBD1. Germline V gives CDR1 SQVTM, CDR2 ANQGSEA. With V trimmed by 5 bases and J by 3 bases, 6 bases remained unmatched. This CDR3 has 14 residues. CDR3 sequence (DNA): TGCAGCGTTACGACAGGGACCCACACCGGGGAGCTGTTTTTT. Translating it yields CSVTTGTHTGELFF.

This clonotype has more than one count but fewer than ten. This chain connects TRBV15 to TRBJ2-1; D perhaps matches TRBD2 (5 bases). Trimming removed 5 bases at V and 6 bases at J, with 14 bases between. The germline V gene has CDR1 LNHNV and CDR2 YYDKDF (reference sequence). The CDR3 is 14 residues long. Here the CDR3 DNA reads TGTGCCACCAGCTCGGCTCGGCGGGCCAATGAGCAGTTCTTC. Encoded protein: CATSSARRANEQFF.

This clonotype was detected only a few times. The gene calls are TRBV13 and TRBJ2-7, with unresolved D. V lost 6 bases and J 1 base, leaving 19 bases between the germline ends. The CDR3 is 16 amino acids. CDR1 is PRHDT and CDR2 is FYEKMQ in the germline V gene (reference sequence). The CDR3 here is CASSNRSGGLSYEQYF. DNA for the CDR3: TGTGCCAGCAGTAATCGGTCAGGCGGTCTTTCCTACGAGCAGTACTTC.

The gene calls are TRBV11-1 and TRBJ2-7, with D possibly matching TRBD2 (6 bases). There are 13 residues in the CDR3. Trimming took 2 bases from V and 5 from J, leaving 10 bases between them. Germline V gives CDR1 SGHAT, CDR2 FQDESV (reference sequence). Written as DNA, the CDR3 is TGTGCCAGCAGCTTACCGGGAGTCCACGAGCAGTACTTC. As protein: CASSLPGVHEQYF. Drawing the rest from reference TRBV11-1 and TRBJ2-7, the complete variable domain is EAEVAQSPRYKITEKSQAVAFWCDPISGHATLYWYRQILGQGPELLVQFQDESVVDDSQLPKDRFSAERLKGVDSTLKIQPAELGDSAMYLCASSLPGVHEQYFGPGTRLTVT.

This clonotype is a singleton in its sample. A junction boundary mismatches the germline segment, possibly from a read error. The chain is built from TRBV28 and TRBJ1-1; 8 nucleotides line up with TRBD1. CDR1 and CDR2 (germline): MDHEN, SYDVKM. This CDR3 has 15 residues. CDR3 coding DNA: TGTGTCAGCACCGGGGTTCAGGGGGCCAACACTGAAGCTTTCTTT. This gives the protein CVSTGVQGANTEAFF.

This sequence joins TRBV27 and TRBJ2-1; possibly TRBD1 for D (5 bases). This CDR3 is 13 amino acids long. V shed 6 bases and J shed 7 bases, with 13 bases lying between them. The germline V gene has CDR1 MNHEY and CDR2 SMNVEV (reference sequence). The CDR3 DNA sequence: TGTGCCAGCAGCGGACACCCCATTAATGAGCAGTTCTTC. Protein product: CASSGHPINEQFF.

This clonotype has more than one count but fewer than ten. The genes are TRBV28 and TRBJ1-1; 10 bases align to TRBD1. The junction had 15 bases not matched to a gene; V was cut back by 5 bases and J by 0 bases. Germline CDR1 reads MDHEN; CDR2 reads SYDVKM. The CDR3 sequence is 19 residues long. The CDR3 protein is CASSLPIRGQGIMNTEAFF. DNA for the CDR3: TGTGCCAGCAGTCTCCCCATACGGGGACAGGGGATCATGAACACTGAAGCTTTCTTT.